Listed below are T cell receptor beta chains from one sample, sequenced in a study of blood T cell repertoires in COVID-19. Here immunoSEQ multiplex PCR was the method, and the copy in TCRdb shows in-frame clones only, minus some. This table has around 200,000 clones, around 88% appearing once. Sequencing input: PBMCs or T cells enriched from blood (not recorded which). The receptor source for this set is a man aged 35 to 55 with acute COVID-19. Each CDR3 is given with its conserved first and last residue.

>TRBJ2-5|TRBV11-2
CASSSRDTSLAQETQYF
>TRBJ1-5|TRBV11-2
CASSGRGTGINQPQHF
>TRBJ1-6|TRBV3-1/TRBV3-2
CASRRTDSPLHF
>TRBJ1-4|TRBV19
CASLDRANEKLFF
>TRBJ2-3|TRBV3-1/TRBV3-2
CASSQLGGQTDTQYF
>TRBJ2-2|TRBV7-9
CASSPQGDLGELFF
>TRBJ2-3|TRBV19
CASSIAGTGGTDTQYF
>TRBJ1-1|TRBV6-1
CASSATDRARAGPNREAFF
>TRBJ2-7|TRBV6-2/TRBV6-3
CASSYEQGSYEQYF
>TRBJ2-7|TRBV2
CASTLPPGTYEQYF
>TRBJ2-1|TRBV3-1/TRBV3-2
CASSQGSGLDNEQFF
>TRBJ2-7|TRBV28
CASSLYLDRADEQYF
>TRBJ2-7|TRBV7-6
CASSLGSPVERYEQYF
>TRBJ1-1|TRBV4-2
CASSQELQATLNTEAFF
>TRBJ1-1|TRBV5-8
CASSRVAMNTEAFF
>TRBJ2-3|TRBV3-1/TRBV3-2
CASSLTSGNTDTQYF
>TRBJ2-5|TRBV11-2
CASSLVLGGEETQYF
>TRBJ1-1|TRBV7-9
CASSLETGGMNTEAFF
>TRBJ1-2|TRBV29-1
CSVEGQGISYGYTF
>TRBJ1-5|TRBV7-2
CASSFGDRGTGNQPQHF
>TRBJ2-5|TRBV4-3
CASSQDGASGRAETQYF
>TRBJ1-2|TRBV6-5
CASSPNNYGYTF
>TRBJ1-6|TRBV5-1
CASSLGQNSPLHF
>TRBJ2-1|TRBV30
CAWSLPFGTGGYIEQFF
>TRBJ2-7|TRBV5-1
CASQPETSASYEQYF
>TRBJ2-2|TRBV5-8
CASSFGRARANTGELFF
>TRBJ2-7|TRBV4-1
CASSLGTSGSLYEQYF
>TRBJ2-1|TRBV3-1/TRBV3-2
CASSTLYNEQFF
>TRBJ1-1|TRBV12-3/TRBV12-4
CASTLGTEAFF
>TRBJ1-1|TRBV7-3
CASSPLGNTEAFF
>TRBJ1-3|TRBV28
CATLLGGYGNTIYF
>TRBJ1-5|TRBV12-3/TRBV12-4
CASSFAANQPQHF
>TRBJ2-6|TRBV11-2
CASSYAGGTGANVLTF
>TRBJ1-1|TRBV6-1
CASSEAGRGTEAFF
>TRBJ1-2|TRBV30
CAWSGDRGQGGLTF
>TRBJ2-1|TRBV27
CASSRGTGHPAYNEQFF
>TRBJ1-1|TRBV10-3
CAISEGQGLAEAFF
>TRBJ1-1|TRBV6-5
CASSYGTASLLAFF
>TRBJ1-6|TRBV4-1
CASSQGQINSPLHF
>TRBJ2-3|TRBV3-1/TRBV3-2
CASSLEAGETDTQYF
>TRBJ2-7|TRBV9
CASSVAGRSGYEQYF
>TRBJ1-1|TRBV11-2
CASSLGSRGRTEAFF
>TRBJ1-1|TRBV18
CASSGNQGKVAEAFF
>TRBJ1-2|TRBV28
CASSFFRVSNYGYTF
>TRBJ2-5|TRBV7-2
CASSLDQGVETQYF
>TRBJ1-3|TRBV15
CATSRDRGTGNTIYF
>TRBJ2-2|TRBV5-1
CASSRGGTEYTGELFF
>TRBJ1-2|TRBV30
CAWRKILEGARGGYTF
>TRBJ1-5|TRBV19
CASSIDGWGSGNQPQHF
>TRBJ1-6|TRBV10-3
CAISGRDSPLHF
>TRBJ2-5|TRBV27
CASSSRTVKETQYF
>TRBJ1-3|TRBV2
CASSEGGVLGNTIYF